This TCR beta chain derives from a study of radiotherapy plus CTLA-4 blockade in lung cancer. This CDR3 has 12 residues. The germline CDR1 and CDR2 sequences are MNHNS and SASEGT. Trimming removed 4 bases from V and 3 bases from J, with 4 bases in between. TCRdb keeps only in-frame clones here, not all; method: immunoSEQ multiplex PCR. Among around 130,000 clones listed, 90% were seen once. The V gene is TRBV6-1, the J gene TRBJ2-1; no reliable D call. This TCR came from a human donor with non-small cell lung cancer that progressed on radiotherapy plus ipilimumab. Sequencing was performed on peripheral blood, taken from a patient treated with radiotherapy plus ipilimumab. In DNA, the CDR3 is TGTGCCAGCAGTGGGGGCTACAATGAGCAGTTCTTC. Protein product: CASSGGYNEQFF.